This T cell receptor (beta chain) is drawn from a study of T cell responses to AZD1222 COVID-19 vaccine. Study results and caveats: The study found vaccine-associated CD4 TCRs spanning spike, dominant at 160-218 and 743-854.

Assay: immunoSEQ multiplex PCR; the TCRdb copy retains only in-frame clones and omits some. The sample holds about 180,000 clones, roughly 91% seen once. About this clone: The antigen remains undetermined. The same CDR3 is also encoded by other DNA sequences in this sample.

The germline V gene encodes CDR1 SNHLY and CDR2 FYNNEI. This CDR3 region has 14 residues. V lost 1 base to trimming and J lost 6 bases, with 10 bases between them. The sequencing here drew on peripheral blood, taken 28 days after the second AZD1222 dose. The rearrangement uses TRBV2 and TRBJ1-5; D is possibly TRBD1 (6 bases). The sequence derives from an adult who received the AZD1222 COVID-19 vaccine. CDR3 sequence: CASSEDRVGQPQHF. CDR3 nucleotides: TGTGCCAGCAGTGAAGACAGGGTCGGTCAGCCCCAGCATTTT.